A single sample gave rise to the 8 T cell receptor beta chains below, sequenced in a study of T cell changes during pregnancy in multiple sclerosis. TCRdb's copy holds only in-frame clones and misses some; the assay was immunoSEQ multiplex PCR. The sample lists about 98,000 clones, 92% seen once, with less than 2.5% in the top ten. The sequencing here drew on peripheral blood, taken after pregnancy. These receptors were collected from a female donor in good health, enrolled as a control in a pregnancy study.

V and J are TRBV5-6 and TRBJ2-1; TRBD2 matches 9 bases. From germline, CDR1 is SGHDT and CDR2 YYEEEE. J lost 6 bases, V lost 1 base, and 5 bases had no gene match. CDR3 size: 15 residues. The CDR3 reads CASSLFSGSGNEQFF. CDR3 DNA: TGTGCCAGCAGCTTGTTTAGCGGGAGTGGCAATGAGCAGTTCTTC.

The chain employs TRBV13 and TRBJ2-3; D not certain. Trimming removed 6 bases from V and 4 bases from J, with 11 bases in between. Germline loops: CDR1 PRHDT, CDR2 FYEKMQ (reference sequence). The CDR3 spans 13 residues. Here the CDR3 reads CASRLPDSDTQYF. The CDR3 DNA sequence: TGTGCCAGCAGGCTCCCAGACTCAGATACGCAGTATTTT.

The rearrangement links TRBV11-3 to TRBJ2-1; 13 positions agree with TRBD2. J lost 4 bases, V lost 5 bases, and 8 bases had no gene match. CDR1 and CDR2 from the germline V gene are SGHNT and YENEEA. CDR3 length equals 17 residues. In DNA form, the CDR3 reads TGTGCCAGCAGCCTTACCGGACTAGCGGGAGTGTACAATGAGCAGTTCTTC. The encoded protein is CASSLTGLAGVYNEQFF.

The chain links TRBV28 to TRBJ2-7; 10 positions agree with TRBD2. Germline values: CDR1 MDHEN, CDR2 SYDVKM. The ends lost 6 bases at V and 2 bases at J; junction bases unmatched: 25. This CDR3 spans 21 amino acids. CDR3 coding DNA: TGTGCCAGCAGCGCGGGACCCTATCGAAAGCGGGAGGGCCGCATCACCTACGAGCAGTACTTC. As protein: CASSAGPYRKREGRITYEQYF. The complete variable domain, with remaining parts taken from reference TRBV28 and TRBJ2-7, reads DVKVTQSSRYLVKRTGEKVFLECVQDMDHENMFWYRQDPGLGLRLIYFSYDVKMKEKGDIPEGYSVSREKKERFSLILESASTNQTSMYLCASSAGPYRKREGRITYEQYFGPGTRLTVT.

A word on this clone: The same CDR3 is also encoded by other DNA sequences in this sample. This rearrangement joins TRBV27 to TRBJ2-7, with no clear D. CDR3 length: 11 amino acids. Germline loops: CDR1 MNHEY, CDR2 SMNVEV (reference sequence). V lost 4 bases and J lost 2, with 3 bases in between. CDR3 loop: CASSSAYEQYF. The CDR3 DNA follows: TGTGCCAGCAGTTCGGCCTACGAGCAGTACTTC.

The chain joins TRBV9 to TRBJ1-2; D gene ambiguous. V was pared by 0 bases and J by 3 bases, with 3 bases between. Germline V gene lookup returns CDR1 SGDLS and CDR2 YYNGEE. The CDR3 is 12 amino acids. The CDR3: CASSVGDYGYTF. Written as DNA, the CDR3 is TGTGCCAGCAGCGTAGGCGACTATGGCTACACCTTC.

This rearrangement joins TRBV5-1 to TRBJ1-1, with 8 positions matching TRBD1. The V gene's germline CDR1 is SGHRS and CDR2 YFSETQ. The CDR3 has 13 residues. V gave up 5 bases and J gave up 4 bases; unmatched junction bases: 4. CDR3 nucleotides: TGCGCCAGCAGGTTACAGGGGGGCACTGAAGCTTTCTTT. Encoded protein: CASRLQGGTEAFF.

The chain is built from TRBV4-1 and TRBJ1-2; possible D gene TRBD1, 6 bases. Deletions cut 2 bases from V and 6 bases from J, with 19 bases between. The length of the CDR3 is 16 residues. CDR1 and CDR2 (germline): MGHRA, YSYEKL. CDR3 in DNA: TGCGCCAGCAGCCAACCGGGACACAAAAGGGGCGATGGCTACACCTTC. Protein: CASSQPGHKRGDGYTF.